This T cell receptor (beta chain) came from a study of T cells in Graves' hyperthyroidism and ophthalmopathy. This clonotype was seen many times. The antigen is undetermined. Every diagnosis used clinical symptoms, serum thyroxine and TRAb, thyroid ultrasound and orbital computed tomography. Amplified TCR beta CDR3 regions came from RNA transcripts. The HTBI primer set served for first-round RT-PCR of the TCR CDR3. TCRdb redid the calling of the multiplex PCR reads with MiXCR, one entry per CDR3 protein. Of 500,000 to 750,000 distinct CDR3 sequences listed, approximately 14% are singletons. V shed 5 bases and J shed 3 bases, with 11 bases lying between them. Germline loops: CDR1 SGHTA, CDR2 FQGNSA. This CDR3 is built from 13 residues. Study-level points and caveats: In the blood, most expanded thyroid clonotypes above 0.001 appeared as well.

The chain employs TRBV7-2 and TRBJ2-7; no definite D call. What was sequenced was blood. This receptor was taken from a woman aged 18-35 years with Graves' ophthalmopathy. The CDR3 loop is CASSPHMGYEQYF. DNA of the CDR3: TGTGCCAGCAGCCCCCATATGGGCTACGAGCAGTACTTC.